The present TCR beta chain was sequenced within a study of OX40 agonist ivuxolimab in advanced cancers. Study in general: Participants, 82.7% male, averaged around 64 years of age, ranging from roughly 23 to 90. Earlier anti-PD-1, anti-PD-L1 or anti-CTLA-4 therapy was permitted; roughly 40% had received some.

Sequencing was performed with immunoSEQ multiplex PCR; in TCRdb, only in-frame clones are kept and a portion is missing. The sample consists of around 140,000 clones, roughly 91% of them appearing once. The V gene lost 7 bases and the J gene lost 0 bases, with 19 bases spanning the gap. This CDR3 is 17 amino acids long. Germline lookup yields CDR1 KGHSH and CDR2 LQKENI. The source was CD4+ or CD8+ T cells sorted from blood, collected in a trial of the OX40 agonist ivuxolimab. The V gene is TRBV18, the J gene TRBJ1-3, with unresolved D. The sequence came from an adult with an advanced solid tumor such as melanoma, head and neck, liver or kidney cancer. CDR3 loop: CASFEDILLLSGNTIYF. The CDR3, as DNA: TGTGCCAGCTTCGAAGACATCCTACTCCTCTCTGGAAACACCATATATTTT.